This T cell receptor (beta chain) was recovered during a study of blood T cell repertoires in COVID-19. Study context: The United States, Italy and Spain were the sources of the acute and convalescent COVID-19 samples. Sample material is recorded as cDNA or gDNA derived from T cells, B-cell-depleted T cells, or PBMCs.

As processed by the authors: The authors estimated nucleated cell counts from reference gene primer amplification. Produced via immunoSEQ multiplex PCR; TCRdb's table is partial and in-frame only. V, J and clone size derive from that table, while D and trimming were established from the DNA sequence. The sample holds 50,000 to 75,000 clones, around 77% seen once. This CDR3 is 10 amino acids long. Germline loops: CDR1 DFQATT, CDR2 SNEGSKA (reference sequence). V was cut by 5 bases and J by 10 bases, with 9 bases left in between. This clonotype was sampled from an elderly man with active or convalescent COVID-19. The chain recombines TRBV20-1 with TRBJ2-1; D possibly corresponds to TRBD1 (6 bases). The sample was peripheral blood. This CDR3 is CSAETGEQFF. CDR3 sequence (DNA): TGCAGTGCTGAAACAGGGGAGCAGTTCTTC.